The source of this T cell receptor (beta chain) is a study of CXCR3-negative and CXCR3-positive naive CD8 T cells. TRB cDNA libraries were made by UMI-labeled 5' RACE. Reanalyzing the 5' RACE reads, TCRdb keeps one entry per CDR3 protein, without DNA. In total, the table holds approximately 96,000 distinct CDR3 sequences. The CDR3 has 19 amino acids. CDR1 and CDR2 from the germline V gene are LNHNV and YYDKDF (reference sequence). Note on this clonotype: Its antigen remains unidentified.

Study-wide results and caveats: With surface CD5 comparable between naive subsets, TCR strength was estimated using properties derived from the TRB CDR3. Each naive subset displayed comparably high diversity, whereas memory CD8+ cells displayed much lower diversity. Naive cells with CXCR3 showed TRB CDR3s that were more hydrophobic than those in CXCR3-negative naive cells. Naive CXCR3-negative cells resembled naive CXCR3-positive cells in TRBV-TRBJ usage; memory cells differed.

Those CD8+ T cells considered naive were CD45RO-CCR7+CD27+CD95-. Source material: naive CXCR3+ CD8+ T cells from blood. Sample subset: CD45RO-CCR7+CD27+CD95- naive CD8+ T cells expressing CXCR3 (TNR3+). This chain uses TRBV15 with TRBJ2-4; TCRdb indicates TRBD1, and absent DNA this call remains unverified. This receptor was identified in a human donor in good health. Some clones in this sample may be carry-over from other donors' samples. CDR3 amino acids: CATSRDRSEPPGKNDIQYF.